This T cell receptor beta chain originates from a study of cytomegalovirus exposure and HLA in healthy donors. V shed 2 bases and J 9 bases; nucleotides not matched to a gene: 3. This CDR3 region has 12 residues. Germline V gives CDR1 MNHEY, CDR2 SVGAGI. The PCR had 60 Vbeta and 13 Jbeta primers. Produced via immunoSEQ multiplex PCR; TCRdb's table is partial and in-frame only. Of around 120,000 clones listed, roughly 82% were seen once; the top ten hold roughly 3.7%. This receptor was obtained from a human donor in good health. J is TRBJ1-2 and V is TRBV6-5; TRBD1 aligns across 7 bases. The sequencing input was PBMCs. The CDR3 reads CASSYQGDSYTF. In DNA, the CDR3 is TGTGCCAGCAGTTACCAGGGGGATAGCTACACCTTC.